This T cell receptor (beta chain) was identified in a study of siplizumab effects on memory and regulatory T cells. Study-wide points: Unstimulated subset assignment was obtained for only a minor fraction of alloreactive clones. Siplizumab, the agent tested, significantly reduced alloreactive sequences traceable to unstimulated CD4+ memory cells.

The germline CDR1 and CDR2 sequences are SEHNR and FQNEAQ (reference sequence). The length of the CDR3 is 17 residues. V shed 1 base and J shed 2 bases, with 14 bases lying between them. Sequencing was performed with immunoSEQ multiplex PCR; in TCRdb, only in-frame clones are kept and a portion is missing. The sample carries about 100,000 clones, about 95% recorded once. This clone has only one observation. Its antigen is as yet unknown. Sequencing was done on a sample of non-Treg CD4+ T cells sorted from blood. The source is a human donor in good health. This rearrangement joins TRBV7-9 to TRBJ2-2; tentatively, D is TRBD2 (6 bases). DNA for the CDR3: TGTGCCAGCAGCTTAGGTAGCGGAACTATAAACACCGGGGAGCTGTTTTTT. Translated: CASSLGSGTINTGELFF.